The next 5 T cell receptor beta chains were all read from a single sample in a study of shared clonotypes between healthy human individuals. Assay: immunoSEQ multiplex PCR; the TCRdb copy retains only in-frame clones and omits some. This sample yields 2 million to 2.5 million clones, of which just over 90% are seen a single time; 0.3% to 0.4% belongs to the top ten. What was sequenced was naive CD4+ T cells from PBMCs. Subset reported: CD45RA+ positively selected. The receptors were gathered from a young man in good health. Some clones in this sample may be carry-over from other donors' samples.

This chain connects TRBV5-1 to TRBJ2-3; TRBD2 might be the D (6 bases). Per the germline V gene, CDR1 is SGHRS and CDR2 is YFSETQ. This CDR3 is 14 amino acids long. V was pared by 9 bases and J by 3 bases, with 17 bases between. DNA for the CDR3: TGCGCCACCCACCGGGGGAGATCGACAGATACGCAGTATTTT. Its translation is CATHRGRSTDTQYF.

The genes are TRBV5-4 and TRBJ2-2; 7 nucleotides line up with TRBD1. The CDR3 has 16 amino acids. Germline loops: CDR1 SGHNT, CDR2 YYREEE (reference sequence). The trim removed 0 bases at V and 1 base at J, leaving 3 bases unmatched. The CDR3 sequence: CASSLDGTVNTGELFF. The CDR3 DNA reads TGTGCCAGCAGCTTGGATGGGACAGTGAACACCGGGGAGCTGTTTTTT.

The CDR3 region has the DNA TGTGCCACCAGCAGACCGGGACAGGGGAACACTGAAGCTTTCTTT. It encodes CATSRPGQGNTEAFF. The chain carries TRBV15 and TRBJ1-1; 9 bases match TRBD1. The CDR3 consists of 15 residues. CDR1 and CDR2 (germline): LNHNV, YYDKDF (reference sequence). The J segment lost 1 base and the V segment lost 2 bases, leaving 2 bases of the junction unmatched.

V gene TRBV28 combines with J gene TRBJ2-1; D unresolved. V was shortened by 2 bases and J by 0 bases, with 14 bases between the two germline ends. CDR3 length: 17 residues. Germline lookup yields CDR1 MDHEN and CDR2 SYDVKM. The CDR3 sequence: CASSLIDLMGSYNEQFF. The CDR3 bases are TGTGCCAGCAGTTTAATCGACCTTATGGGCTCCTACAATGAGCAGTTCTTC.

This clone was seen a single time. The chain employs TRBV15 and TRBJ1-3; unclear D gene. Germline values: CDR1 LNHNV, CDR2 YYDKDF (reference sequence). The CDR3 loop spans 17 amino acids. V was clipped by 0 bases and J by 0 bases, with 12 bases between them. CDR3 coding DNA: TGTGCCACCAGCAGAGATCCAACGAGGGCCTCTGGAAACACCATATATTTT. Its protein is CATSRDPTRASGNTIYF.